The 5 T cell receptor beta chains below were found in one sample sequenced in a study of glioma-infiltrating T cells after dendritic cell vaccination. Sequencing was performed with immunoSEQ multiplex PCR; in TCRdb, only in-frame clones are kept and a portion is missing. The sample has 75,000 to 95,000 clones, roughly 77% seen once. Time point defined: after dendritic cell vaccination, including at tumor progression/relapse. The sample consisted of blood, taken after dendritic cell vaccination. Every receptor here comes from a human donor with glioblastoma.

The chain couples TRBV4-2 to TRBJ2-1; D is perhaps TRBD2 (6 bases). CDR3 length: 16 amino acids. Germline-derived CDR1 and CDR2 are LGHNA and YNFKEQ. V shed 5 bases and J shed 4 bases, with 18 bases lying between them. The CDR3 region has the DNA TGTGCCAGCAGCTTGGGGGGTCATCGGGATTACAATGAGCAGTTCTTC. Translated: CASSLGGHRDYNEQFF.

The rearrangement joins TRBV20-1 to TRBJ1-1, with D possibly being TRBD1 (5 bases). The CDR3 contains 11 residues. Germline V gives CDR1 DFQATT, CDR2 SNEGSKA (reference sequence). CDR3 in DNA: TGCAGCGCCTGGGGCAACACTGAAGCTTTCTTT. Translated, it gives CSAWGNTEAFF.

The chain employs TRBV13 and TRBJ2-3; D is undetermined. V was trimmed by 5 bases and J by 4 bases, leaving 10 bases between them. The CDR3 extends over 13 amino acids. Germline CDR1 PRHDT, CDR2 FYEKMQ (reference sequence). Here the CDR3 DNA reads TGTGCCAGCAGCCTCCCCTCCCCAGATACGCAGTATTTT. Amino acid sequence: CASSLPSPDTQYF. The full variable domain, rest sourced from reference TRBV13 and TRBJ2-3, is AAGVIQSPRHLIKEKRETATLKCYPIPRHDTVYWYQQGPGQDPQFLISFYEKMQSDKGSIPDRFSAQQFSDYHSELNMSSLELGDSALYFCASSLPSPDTQYFGPGTRLTVL.

V and J are TRBV2 and TRBJ2-4; 11 bases are shared with TRBD2. CDR3 length: 15 residues. The germline CDR1 and CDR2 sequences are SNHLY and FYNNEI. The junction had 4 bases not matched to a gene; V was cut back by 9 bases and J by 0 bases. Here the CDR3 reads CASSGLAVAKNIQYF. DNA for the CDR3: TGTGCCAGTTCGGGACTAGCGGTAGCCAAAAACATTCAGTACTTC.

V gene TRBV14 combines with J gene TRBJ1-6; possible D gene TRBD1, 6 bases. The CDR3 length is 14 residues. From germline, CDR1 is SGHDN and CDR2 FVKESK. The V end was cut by 6 bases, the J end by 6 bases, with 12 bases between. This CDR3 reads CASRHRDTNSPLHF. The CDR3 region has the DNA TGTGCCAGCAGGCACCGGGACACTAATTCACCCCTCCACTTT. The variable domain in full, with the rest retrieved from reference TRBV14 and TRBJ1-6, is EAGVTQFPSHSVIEKGQTVTLRCDPISGHDNLYWYRRVMGKEIKFLLHFVKESKQDESGMPNNRFLAERTGGTYSTLKVQPAELEDSGVYFCASRHRDTNSPLHFGNGTRLTVT.